The clone carrying this T cell receptor (beta chain) was seen more than once but under ten times. The sample belongs to a study of CD4 T cells in relation to SARS-CoV-2 and coronaviruses. Before the COVID-19 pandemic, during about 2011-2019, CD4+ T cells were taken from unexposed donors. Naive and memory CD4+ T cells were separated from cryopreserved PBMCs. The CDR3 consists of 14 residues. With 8 bases clipped from V and 3 bases from J, the junction kept 7 bases outside the gene matches. From germline, CDR1 is MNHEY and CDR2 SVGAGI. Here immunoSEQ multiplex PCR was the method, and the copy in TCRdb shows in-frame clones only, minus some. The sample lists about 59,000 clones, roughly 90% seen once, with more than 1.1% in the top ten.

Sequencing was performed on memory CD4+ T cells from PBMCs. The sequence was collected from a human donor in good health. The rearrangement links TRBV6-5 to TRBJ1-5, with 7 bases that match TRBD1. The DNA for the CDR3 is TGTGCCAGCGGGAGACAGGGCAACAATCAGCCCCAGCATTTT. Its translation: CASGRQGNNQPQHF.